This is a list of T cell receptor beta chains from one sample in a study of technical replicates of blood from several donors. This table comes from immunoSEQ multiplex PCR, and its TCRdb copy is limited to in-frame clones, with some not included. Of 35,000 to 50,000 clones listed, around 97% were seen once; the top ten hold about 0.38%. Input material: T cells isolated from PBMCs. The receptors come from a human donor in good health. Both conserved end residues are trimmed from each CDR3. The order of the fields is clone size, V gene, CDR3 protein. Clone size is not always given. Where it is, it says once, few, many or a class for expanded clones.

once TRBV5-1 ASSLPGQGAEAF
- TRBV5-4 ASRAGTLNSDTQY
- TRBV4-1 ASSQDGRYEQY
- TRBV5-6 ASSPLAGRSYEQY
- TRBV6-5 ASSWLAGSNEQF
- TRBV4-1 ASSQGLAGYEQY
- TRBV11-3 ASRQGLSTYEQY
- TRBV11-2 ASSLEGVETQY
- TRBV2 ASSLTGEGYGYT
- TRBV6-5 ASSYYQGAYEQY
- TRBV6-5 ASSYSSVYEQY
- TRBV6-1 ASSVRGLFAPGSCT
- TRBV2 ASSVSSGRAREF
- TRBV7-9 ASSVGQGKGNQPQH
- TRBV27 ASSLAGAGTDTQY
- TRBV7-9 ASSLTGMNTEAF